The TCR beta chain under discussion was sequenced for a study of shared clonotypes between healthy human individuals. Study-wide results and limits: Investigators expected sequencing depth to affect clonotype sharing among donors. Sampling involved blood alone; tissue repertoires likely differ. In contrast to clonotypes shared by all four donors, non-shared clonotypes had lower generation probabilities.

Replicate sorted-subset PCRs were loaded with roughly 190 ng DNA, 30,000 to 35,000 T cell genomes. Measured with immunoSEQ multiplex PCR; TCRdb has only the in-frame clones, and not every one. Among some 2.1 million clones, about 94% were seen once, and the ten largest hold more than 1.5%. The germline gives CDR1 LNHDA, CDR2 SQIVND (reference sequence). Trimming pared 6 bases from V and 4 bases from J, leaving 12 bases between. The CDR3 sequence is 13 residues long. Naivety among CD8 cells was defined by CD45RO negativity and positive CCR7 selection, thereby excluding terminally differentiated effector memory CD45RA+ cells. In its sample, this clone was seen a few times. Its specificity is unknown.

Input material: naive CD8+ T cells from PBMCs. The rearrangement uses TRBV19 and TRBJ1-2; D unclear. The receptor's source is a man between 18 and 35 years old in good health. Some clones in this sample may be carry-over from other donors' samples. CDR3 nucleotides: TGTGCCAGTAGGACCGAGGCGGGCTATGGCTACACCTTC. Translated: CASRTEAGYGYTF.